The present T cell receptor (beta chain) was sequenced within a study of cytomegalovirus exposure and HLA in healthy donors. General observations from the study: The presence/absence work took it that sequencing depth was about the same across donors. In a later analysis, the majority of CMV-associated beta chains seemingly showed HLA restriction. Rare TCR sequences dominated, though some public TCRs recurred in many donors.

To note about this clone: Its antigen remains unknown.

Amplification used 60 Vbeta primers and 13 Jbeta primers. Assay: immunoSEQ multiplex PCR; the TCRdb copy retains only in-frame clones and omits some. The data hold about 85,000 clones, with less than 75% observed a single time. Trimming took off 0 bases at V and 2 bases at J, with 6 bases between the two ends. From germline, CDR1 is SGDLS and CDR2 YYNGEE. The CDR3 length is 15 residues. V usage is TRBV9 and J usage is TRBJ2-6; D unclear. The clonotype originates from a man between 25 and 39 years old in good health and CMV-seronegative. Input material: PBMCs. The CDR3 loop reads CASSVDRTGANVLTF. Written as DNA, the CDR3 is TGTGCCAGCAGCGTAGATAGAACTGGGGCCAACGTCCTGACTTTC.